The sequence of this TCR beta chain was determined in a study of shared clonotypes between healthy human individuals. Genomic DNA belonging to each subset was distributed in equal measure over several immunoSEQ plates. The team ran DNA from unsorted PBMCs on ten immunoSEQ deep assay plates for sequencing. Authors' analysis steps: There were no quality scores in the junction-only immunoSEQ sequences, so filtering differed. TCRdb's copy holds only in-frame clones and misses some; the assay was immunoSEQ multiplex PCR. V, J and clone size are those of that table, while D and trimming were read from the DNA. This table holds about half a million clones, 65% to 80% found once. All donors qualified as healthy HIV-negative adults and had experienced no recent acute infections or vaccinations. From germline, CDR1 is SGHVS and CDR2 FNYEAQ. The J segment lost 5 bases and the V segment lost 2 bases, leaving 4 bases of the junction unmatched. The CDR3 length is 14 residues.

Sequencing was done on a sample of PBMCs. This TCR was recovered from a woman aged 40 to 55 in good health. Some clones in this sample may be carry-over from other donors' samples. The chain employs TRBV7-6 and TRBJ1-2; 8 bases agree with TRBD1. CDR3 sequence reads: CASSLSRGLYGYTF. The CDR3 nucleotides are TGTGCCAGCAGCTTAAGCAGGGGGCTGTATGGCTACACCTTC.